This passage covers 27 T cell receptor beta chains from one sample sequenced in a study of blood T cell repertoires in COVID-19. Measured with immunoSEQ multiplex PCR; TCRdb has only the in-frame clones, and not every one. The sample gives about 59,000 clones, 90% of which show up once; more than 15% is in the top ten. Sequenced material: peripheral blood. Source of these receptors: a man at least 80 years old with acute or convalescent COVID-19.

The V call is TRBV27, the J call TRBJ2-7; 9 positions agree with TRBD1. The V gene's germline CDR1 is MNHEY and CDR2 SMNVEV (reference sequence). The CDR3 sequence is 15 residues long. V lost 5 bases to trimming and J lost 4 bases; unmatched junction nucleotides: 9. CDR3: CASSPRTGESYEQYF. The CDR3 DNA sequence: TGTGCCAGCAGTCCACGGACAGGGGAGAGTTACGAGCAGTACTTC.

The genes are TRBV11-2 and TRBJ1-5; D is uncertain. There are 14 residues in the CDR3. The V and J ends lost 1 base and 5 bases respectively, with 9 bases between them. Germline CDR1 and CDR2: SGHAT and FQNNGV. This chain's CDR3 is CASSLAAGDQPQHF. CDR3 nucleotide sequence: TGTGCCAGCAGCTTAGCGGCGGGTGATCAGCCCCAGCATTTT.

The chain links TRBV12-3 or TRBV12-4 to TRBJ2-5; D is unresolved. V lost 3 bases and J lost 2, with 7 bases in between. The CDR3 length is 13 residues. CDR3 in amino acids: CASSFRRQETQYF. The CDR3 nucleotides are TGTGCCAGCAGTTTCAGAAGACAAGAGACCCAGTACTTC.

V is TRBV6-5 and J is TRBJ2-3, with TRBD1 identical over 11 bases. Trimming removed 7 bases from V and 9 bases from J; junction bases left unmatched: 6. The CDR3 has 13 amino acids. CDR1 and CDR2 (germline): MNHEY, SVGAGI. CDR3 DNA: TGTGCCAGCAAAGGGACAGGGGGAGAGACGCAGTATTTT. Its translation is CASKGTGGETQYF.

The J gene is TRBJ2-1, the V gene TRBV5-6, with D maybe TRBD1 (7 bases). The V gene's germline CDR1 is SGHDT and CDR2 YYEEEE. V was shortened by 1 base and J by 3 bases, with 11 bases between the two germline ends. The CDR3 covers 15 residues. The CDR3 DNA sequence: TGTGCCAGCAGCTTGTTTCAGGGGGGCTACAATGAGCAGTTCTTC. Its translation is CASSLFQGGYNEQFF. The full variable domain, completed using reference TRBV5-6 and TRBJ2-1, is DAGVTQSPTHLIKTRGQQVTLRCSPKSGHDTVSWYQQALGQGPQFIFQYYEEEERQRGNFPDRFSGHQFPNYSSELNVNALLLGDSALYLCASSLFQGGYNEQFFGPGTRLTVL.

J is TRBJ1-2 and V is TRBV3-1 (or the pseudogene TRBV3-2), with D maybe TRBD1 (6 bases). The CDR3 extends over 12 amino acids. CDR1 is LGHDT and CDR2 is YNNKEL in the germline V gene (reference sequence). V was pared by 5 bases and J by 6 bases, with 10 bases between. The CDR3 region has the DNA TGTGCCAGCAGCTCAGGGGAGAATGGCTACACCTTC. It encodes CASSSGENGYTF.

The chain is built from TRBV20-1 and TRBJ2-7; possibly TRBD1 for D (5 bases). The V and J ends lost 5 bases and 3 bases respectively, with 8 bases between them. This CDR3 has 11 amino acids. Germline V gives CDR1 DFQATT, CDR2 SNEGSKA (reference sequence). CDR3 amino acids: CSAETGYEQYF. CDR3 nucleotides: TGCAGTGCTGAAACAGGCTACGAGCAGTACTTC.

The V call is TRBV27, the J call TRBJ2-7; TRBD2 matches 7 bases. Germline-derived CDR1 and CDR2 are MNHEY and SMNVEV (reference sequence). The V gene end was trimmed by 6 bases and the J gene end by 6 bases; junction bases not matched to a gene: 11. The CDR3 contains 14 residues. The CDR3 nucleotides read TGTGCCAGCAGACCTAGGGGAGCGGGGCGCGAGCAGTACTTC. Amino acids: CASRPRGAGREQYF.

The V and J genes are TRBV5-4 and TRBJ1-1, with D possibly TRBD1 on 5 matching bases. CDR3 length equals 14 residues. V lost 2 bases and J lost 7, with 15 bases in between. CDR1 is SGHNT, CDR2 YYREEE, per germline (reference sequence). The CDR3 nucleotides are TGTGCCAGCAGCTTAGACTTGCGGGACCTTGAAGCTTTCTTT. Its protein is CASSLDLRDLEAFF.

This chain connects TRBV7-8 to TRBJ2-2, with D hard to call. There are 16 residues in the CDR3. Germline CDR1 is SGHVS and CDR2 is FQNEAQ. V lost 5 bases, J lost 2 bases, and 15 bases lay in between. The CDR3 sequence: CASSQDTRLNTGELFF. CDR3 DNA: TGTGCCAGCAGCCAAGATACACGACTCAACACCGGGGAGCTGTTTTTT.

The chain couples TRBV5-1 to TRBJ1-2, with 9 bases aligning to TRBD1. J was trimmed by 2 bases and V by 3 bases; bases with no gene match: 8. This CDR3 contains 16 residues. Per the germline V gene, CDR1 is SGHRS and CDR2 is YFSETQ. The CDR3, as DNA: TGCGCCAGCAGCTGGACAGGGGAGACCGCAAACTATGGCTACACCTTC. Its protein is CASSWTGETANYGYTF.

V is TRBV5-1 and J is TRBJ2-1; 10 bases are a match to TRBD1. Germline assignment: CDR1 SGHRS and CDR2 YFSETQ. Losses at the gene ends were 3 bases for V and 7 bases for J; bases not matched to a gene: 7. The CDR3 spans 15 residues. The CDR3 spells CASSSPGTGANEQFF. CDR3 DNA sequence: TGCGCCAGCAGCTCTCCCGGGACAGGGGCAAATGAGCAGTTCTTC.

The chain employs TRBV19 and TRBJ2-5; TRBD1 is a possible D gene (5 bases). Looked up from germline, CDR1 is LNHDA and CDR2 is SQIVND (reference sequence). This CDR3 has 15 amino acids. Trimming took 6 bases from V and 0 from J, leaving 14 bases between them. Here the CDR3 reads CASSLTDTNQETQYF. CDR3 sequence (DNA): TGTGCCAGTAGCTTGACAGACACTAACCAAGAGACCCAGTACTTC.

The chain uses TRBV9 and TRBJ2-6, with TRBD1 matching over 9 bases. The CDR3 consists of 17 residues. V trimming: 3 bases; J trimming: 0 bases; junction bases outside the gene matches: 4. Germline-derived CDR1 and CDR2 are SGDLS and YYNGEE. CDR3 amino acids: CASSAQGAPSGANVLTF. The DNA for the CDR3 is TGTGCCAGCAGCGCACAGGGGGCTCCCTCTGGGGCCAACGTCCTGACTTTC.

The rearrangement joins TRBV5-1 to TRBJ1-4, with 7 bases matching TRBD1. The germline V gene encodes CDR1 SGHRS and CDR2 YFSETQ. With V trimmed by 4 bases and J by 5 bases, 5 bases remained unmatched. The length of the CDR3 is 14 residues. The CDR3 loop is CASSTGVENEKLFF. The CDR3 DNA sequence: TGCGCCAGCAGCACAGGGGTGGAGAATGAAAAACTGTTTTTT. Looking up the rest from reference TRBV5-1 and TRBJ1-4 gives the full variable domain: KAGVTQTPRYLIKTRGQQVTLSCSPISGHRSVSWYQQTPGQGLQFLFEYFSETQRNKGNFPGRFSGRQFSNSRSEMNVSTLELGDSALYLCASSTGVENEKLFFGSGTQLSVL.

This chain uses TRBV21-1 with TRBJ1-5. TRBV21-1 is a pseudogene segment. CDR3 length: 17 residues. In DNA form, the CDR3 reads TGTGCCAGCAGTCTAATCCGGAGCAAACATAGCAATCAGCCCCAGCATTTT. Translating it yields CASSLIRSKHSNQPQHF.

The chain links TRBV25-1 to TRBJ1-6, with 7 bases lining up with TRBD1. J gave up 0 bases and V 6 bases, and 5 bases lay outside the gene matches. This CDR3 is 16 amino acids long. In germline, CDR1 is MGHDK, CDR2 SYGVNS. The CDR3 DNA is TGTGCCAGCAGGGGACAGAGTAGCTCCTATAATTCACCCCTCCACTTT. It encodes CASRGQSSSYNSPLHF.

V and J are TRBV19 and TRBJ1-1; unclear D gene. With 2 bases removed from V and 6 bases from J, the gap between germline ends came to 10 bases. Per germline, CDR1 LNHDA and CDR2 SQIVND (reference sequence). CDR3 length: 13 residues. The CDR3: CASSILGSSEAFF. CDR3 bases: TGTGCCAGTAGTATATTGGGCTCTTCTGAAGCTTTCTTT. The variable domain in full, completed from reference TRBV19 and TRBJ1-1, reads DGGITQSPKYLFRKEGQNVTLSCEQNLNHDAMYWYRQDPGQGLRLIYYSQIVNDFQKGDIAEGYSVSREKKESFPLTVTSAQKNPTAFYLCASSILGSSEAFFGQGTRLTVV.

J is TRBJ2-3 and V is TRBV7-3; D might be TRBD1 (5 bases). The length of the CDR3 is 14 residues. The germline V and J ends were trimmed by 8 bases and 4 bases, with 16 bases remaining between them. From germline, CDR1 is SGHTA and CDR2 FQGTGA. The CDR3 sequence: CASAPGYGADTQYF. CDR3 DNA: TGTGCCAGCGCCCCAGGGTATGGAGCAGATACGCAGTATTTT. Supplemented by reference TRBV7-3 and TRBJ2-3, the full variable domain reads GAGVSQTPSNKVTEKGKYVELRCDPISGHTALYWYRQSLGQGPEFLIYFQGTGAADDSGLPNDRFFAVRPEGSVSTLKIQRTERGDSAVYLCASAPGYGADTQYFGPGTRLTVL.

The J gene is TRBJ2-2, the V gene TRBV21-1; the table's D call TRBD2 went unverified against the DNA. TRBV21-1 is reported as a pseudogene. CDR3 size: 18 residues. The CDR3 protein is CASSREAASGRNTGELFF. The CDR3 DNA is TGTGCCAGCAGCAGGGAGGCCGCTAGCGGGAGAAACACCGGGGAGCTGTTTTTT.

The chain uses TRBV7-9 and TRBJ1-2, with TRBD1 identical over 7 bases. Germline CDR1 SEHNR, CDR2 FQNEAQ (reference sequence). J gave up 1 base and V 0 bases, and 5 bases lay outside the gene matches. The CDR3 has 16 residues. Written as DNA, the CDR3 is TGTGCCAGCAGCTTAGCCGGGACAGCTAATAACTATGGCTACACCTTC. Residues: CASSLAGTANNYGYTF.

The J gene is TRBJ2-7, the V gene TRBV7-3; 9 bases fit TRBD2. Germline assignment: CDR1 SGHTA and CDR2 FQGTGA. The junction had 10 bases not matched to a gene; V was cut back by 5 bases and J by 5 bases. The CDR3 consists of 15 residues. The CDR3 nucleotides read TGTGCCAGCAGCCCCCGGGCGGGGGGGCGGAACGAGCAGTACTTC. It encodes CASSPRAGGRNEQYF. Variable domain in full (rest from reference TRBV7-3 and TRBJ2-7): GAGVSQTPSNKVTEKGKYVELRCDPISGHTALYWYRQSLGQGPEFLIYFQGTGAADDSGLPNDRFFAVRPEGSVSTLKIQRTERGDSAVYLCASSPRAGGRNEQYFGPGTRLTVT.

As DNA, the CDR3 is TGTGCCAGCAGCCTCCAGGGTCTCTCCTACGAGCAGTACTTC. This encodes CASSLQGLSYEQYF. V and J are TRBV3-1 (or the pseudogene TRBV3-2) and TRBJ2-7, with a weak D call TRBD1 (5 bases). This CDR3 spans 14 amino acids. V dropped 4 bases and J dropped 0 bases, with 10 bases sitting between them. Germline V gives CDR1 LGHDT, CDR2 YNNKEL (reference sequence).

This clone was detected many times. This chain uses TRBV3-1 (or the pseudogene TRBV3-2) with TRBJ2-1; TRBD2 matches at 8 bases. Germline trimming cut 3 bases from V and 10 bases from J; bases unmatched to any gene: 2. The CDR3 spans 12 residues. Germline V CDR1 and CDR2: LGHDT, YNNKEL (reference sequence). CDR3 in amino acids: CASSQVAGEQFF. The CDR3 DNA is TGTGCCAGCAGCCAGGTAGCGGGGGAGCAGTTCTTC.

V gene TRBV11-2 combines with J gene TRBJ1-6, with D tentatively TRBD1 (6 bases). The CDR3 extends over 15 amino acids. Germline V CDR1 and CDR2: SGHAT, FQNNGV. Trimming removed 3 bases at V and 7 bases at J, with 13 bases between. CDR3 residues: CASSFRQAPNSPLHF. Written as DNA, the CDR3 is TGTGCCAGCAGCTTCAGACAGGCACCCAATTCACCCCTCCACTTT. The whole variable domain, remainder taken from reference TRBV11-2 and TRBJ1-6, is EAGVAQSPRYKIIEKRQSVAFWCNPISGHATLYWYQQILGQGPKLLIQFQNNGVVDDSQLPKDRFSAERLKGVDSTLKIQPAKLEDSAVYLCASSFRQAPNSPLHFGNGTRLTVT.

The chain couples TRBV19 to TRBJ1-5; 10 nucleotides align to TRBD1. Trimming took 5 bases from V and 3 from J; bases not matched to a gene: 7. The CDR3 loop spans 16 amino acids. Germline V gives CDR1 LNHDA, CDR2 SQIVND (reference sequence). CDR3 nucleotides: TGTGCCAGTAGTTCCCGGGACAGGGGATACAATCAGCCCCAGCATTTT. Translated: CASSSRDRGYNQPQHF.

The chain couples TRBV18 to TRBJ1-5, with 8 bases that match TRBD1. This CDR3 region has 16 residues. Germline V gene sequence: CDR1 KGHSH, CDR2 LQKENI. The V segment lost 5 bases and the J segment 0 bases; nucleotides outside the gene matches: 6. CDR3 coding DNA: TGTGCCAGCTCAGCAAACGGACAGGGTAGCAATCAGCCCCAGCATTTT. This translates into CASSANGQGSNQPQHF.